The 2 T cell receptor beta chains listed next were all sequenced from one sample in a study of T-cell reconstitution after alpha-beta-depleted transplantation in children. During its preparation, the TCRbeta library received unique molecular identifiers. TCRdb called the PCR reads again in MiXCR, with one record for every CDR3 protein. The data show 200,000 to 250,000 distinct CDR3 sequences, 11% seen once. The sample in question was PBMCs, obtained before TCRalphabeta/CD19-depleted stem cell transplant. These receptor sequences come from a child under two years old with acute myeloid leukemia, due to receive a stem cell transplant.

J is TRBJ2-3 and V is TRBV30; D not resolved. The CDR3 has 17 amino acids. V was cut by 0 bases and J by 0 bases, with 16 bases left in between. The germline gives CDR1 GTSNPN, CDR2 SVGIG (reference sequence). DNA of the CDR3: TGTGCCTGGAGTGTGGCGGTTGTTAGCACTAGCACAGATACGCAGTATTTT. Translating gives CAWSVAVVSTSTDTQYF.

The V call is TRBV20-1, the J call TRBJ1-1; TRBD1 aligns across 8 bases. V was pared by 5 bases and J by 5 bases, with 10 bases of the junction left unmatched. This CDR3 is 14 amino acids long. The germline CDR1 and CDR2 sequences are DFQATT and SNEGSKA (reference sequence). The chain's CDR3 is CSAAQSTGGTEAFF. CDR3 coding DNA: TGCAGTGCTGCCCAGTCCACAGGGGGAACTGAAGCTTTCTTT.